This T cell receptor (beta chain) came from a study of cytomegalovirus exposure and HLA in healthy donors. 13 Jbeta primers and 60 Vbeta primers were used for the PCR. Sequenced by immunoSEQ multiplex PCR; TCRdb stores in-frame clones only, minus some. The table includes more than 85,000 clones, 70% to 75% detected once. Only one count was recorded for this clone. Antigen: not known. General observations from the study: Some TCR beta chains (about 170 of them) were listed as cytomegalovirus-associated. HLA-A and HLA-B allele assignments for most subjects were reportedly predicted accurately using TCR beta sequences. A later analysis linked a missense DCLRE1C variant to TCR beta V- and J-gene trimming.

CDR3 length: 12 amino acids. Trimming at V came to 7 bases and at J to 8 bases, leaving 7 bases not matched to a gene. Germline V gene sequence: CDR1 LNHDA, CDR2 SQIVND (reference sequence). This chain uses TRBV19 with TRBJ1-2, with 7 bases identical to TRBD1. Sequencing was done on a sample of PBMCs. This clonotype originated in a man aged 40-50 years in good health and CMV-seronegative. The CDR3 region has the DNA TGTGCCAGTAACACCCCGGGACAGGGCTACACCTTC. Protein sequence: CASNTPGQGYTF.